The present T cell receptor beta chain was sequenced within a study of CD8+CD57+ T cells in acquired aplastic anemia (dated by TCRdb to 2016 to 2019). With respect to the entire study: On average, sorted CD4+ and CD8+ cells yielded approximately 3 ug of extracted DNA, with a range of 0.2 to 27.4 ug. A CD8+CD57+ expansion meant a frequency higher than the mean frequency seen in healthy subjects. Overall results and qualifications from the work: Between patients and healthy controls, no significant difference in CD8+ Simpson's diversity was found (P=0.060). Roughly 29 CD8+ CDR3 sequences were found to be shared between patients and controls, but these sequences appeared to be highly expressed in patients and within the immunodominant clones of the patients.

A note on this clonotype: Its antigen has not been determined. There are no base qualities to consult, and no much larger clone falls within one base.

Genomic DNA was used as template for profiling of TCR beta VDJ combinations and CDR3 sequences. An Illumina HiSeq 2000 was used for TCR repertoire sequencing. From the authors' description of their analysis: Repertoire assessment relied on Simpson's diversity index, CDR3 size and DJ length profiles, and TRBV/TRBJ rearrangement plots. The immunodominant clone was defined as the most abundant DNA sequence in deep sequencing data. CDR3 amino acid sequences were checked for sharing between subjects and were compared against published repertoires and the VDJdb database. Using fastp at Q25 and MiXCR, TCRdb reprocessed the public reads and kept productive beta chains. Rows matching on CDR3 protein sequence are summarized as one entry with the most common DNA and genes. TCRdb's processing, not the authors', yielded these V and J calls. The sample records 260,000 or so distinct CDR3 sequences, 47% of which are singletons. Over 7.5% of the sample comes from the top ten.

Patients chosen for sequencing had shown expansion of CD8+CD57+ cells by flow cytometry. Severe acquired aplastic anemia was diagnosed in all patients according to International Study of Aplastic Anemia and Agranulocytosis and Camitta criteria. Patients had received no therapy at the time of blood sampling. In this study, sorted CD4+ and CD8+ T cells from the blood of healthy subjects and of severe aplastic anemia patients had their TCR repertoires deep-sequenced. Patients were enrolled in the USA under clinicaltrials.gov protocols 00001620, 01623167, 00001397, 00071045, 00081523 and 00961064. Ficoll-Paque density gradient centrifugation was used to isolate peripheral blood mononuclear cells. Before DNA was extracted, CD4+ and CD8+ T cells were sorted using either FACS or magnetic beads. The clonotype was recovered from a human donor with aplastic anemia. Sequences were obtained from sorted CD4+, CD8+, or CD8+CD57+ T cells (not recorded which) from PBMCs.

The CDR3 sequence is CASSIRGDGYTF. The base sequence is TGTGCCAGTAGTATCCGGGGTGACGGCTACACCTTC. The rearranged segments are TRBV19 and TRBJ1-2; no D gene is confidently identified. The V and J ends are trimmed by 3 bases and 8 bases, leaving 10 bases between them. CDR1 and CDR2 were assigned from the germline V gene (reference sequence) as LNHDA and SQIVND. Reading from cysteine to phenylalanine, the CDR3 counts 12 amino acids. Only the CDR3 region is kept as DNA, spanning 36 bases read in frame from base 1.